This T cell receptor beta chain originates from a study of blood T cell repertoires in COVID-19. Sequencing used immunoSEQ multiplex PCR; TCRdb keeps in-frame clones, though not all of them. This sample has 150,000 to 200,000 clones, with 65% to 90% found just once. Material for sequencing was PBMCs or T cells enriched from blood (not recorded which). This clonotype originated in a man aged 50 or older who had recovered from COVID-19.

CDR3 protein: CASSLEWGGAGEQFF. The CDR3 region has the DNA TGCGCCAGCAGCCTGGAATGGGGGGGTGCAGGCGAGCAGTTCTTC. The rearrangement uses TRBV5-1 and TRBJ2-1, with TRBD2 matching 7 bases. V lost 4 bases, J lost 10 bases, and 14 bases stayed unmatched. The CDR3 length is 15 residues. Germline CDR1 reads SGHRS; CDR2 reads YFSETQ.